A selection of T cell receptor beta chains follows, all from one sample in a study of blood T cells in healthy people across ages. TCRdb fed the 5' RACE reads into MiXCR, producing one record per CDR3 protein. The table lists more than 700,000 distinct CDR3 sequences, roughly 46% of them singletons. The material sequenced was blood. The receptors were gathered from a man at least 80 years old in good health. The CDR3 runs from the conserved cysteine through the conserved F or W. The D gene is left open where the match is weak. Clone size is given for some rows only: seen once, a few or many times, or a class if the clone is expanded.

CDR3 length	V gene	J gene	clone size	D gene	CDR3 protein	CDR3 DNA
15	TRBV10-3	TRBJ1-5	NA	NA	CAISDSQGGNQPQHF	TGTGCCATCAGTGATTCCCAAGGAGGCAATCAGCCCCAGCATTTT
12	TRBV25-1	TRBJ1-1	NA	NA	CASSRVGTEAFF	TGTGCCAGCTCCAGGGTCGGGACTGAAGCTTTCTTT
13	TRBV27	TRBJ1-2	NA	TRBD1	CASSFRDRDGYTF	TGTGCCAGCAGTTTCCGGGACAGGGACGGCTACACCTTC
16	TRBV27	TRBJ2-7	many	NA	CASSSGKSGFTYEQYF	TGTGCCAGCAGTTCCGGTAAAAGCGGGTTTACCTACGAGCAGTACTTC
12	TRBV10-3	TRBJ2-3	NA	NA	CATGTNPDTQYF	TGTGCCACCGGGACGAATCCAGATACGCAGTATTTT
14	TRBV25-1	TRBJ2-7	few	NA	CASSDLRGTYEQYF	TGTGCCAGCAGTGACCTGAGGGGTACCTACGAGCAGTACTTC
17	TRBV7-2	TRBJ2-1	NA	TRBD2	CASSLGSGRTPYNEQFF	TGTGCCAGCAGCTTAGGTAGCGGGAGGACTCCCTACAATGAGCAGTTCTTC
13	TRBV7-2	TRBJ2-5	NA	NA	CASNPTEEGTQYF	TGTGCCAGCAACCCGACCGAAGAAGGGACCCAGTACTTC
16	TRBV9	TRBJ2-7	NA	TRBD1	CTSSVTHGQGAGEQYF	TGTACCAGCAGCGTAACTCATGGACAGGGGGCTGGGGAGCAGTACTTC
16	TRBV27	TRBJ2-2	NA	TRBD1	CASSLGTGGYTGELFF	TGTGCCAGCAGTTTAGGGACAGGGGGCTACACCGGGGAGCTGTTTTTT
15	TRBV7-2	TRBJ2-1	few	TRBD1	CASSIRTGMYNEQFF	TGTGCCAGCAGCATAAGGACAGGGATGTACAATGAGCAGTTCTTC
14	TRBV19	TRBJ1-2	few	TRBD1	CASQKDRGVHGYTF	TGTGCCAGTCAAAAGGACAGGGGTGTCCATGGCTACACCTTC
16	TRBV20-1	TRBJ2-3	NA	TRBD2	CSARPASGVSTDTQYF	TGCAGTGCTAGGCCCGCTAGCGGGGTGAGCACAGATACGCAGTATTTT
17	TRBV27	TRBJ2-7	NA	NA	CASSLSRTDDSSYEQYF	TGTGCCAGCAGTTTATCGAGAACGGACGACAGCTCCTACGAGCAGTACTTC
19	TRBV11-2	TRBJ2-6	few	NA	CASRSGGSPLISGANVLTF	TGTGCCAGCCGGAGTGGGGGTTCCCCGCTAATCTCTGGGGCCAACGTCCTGACTTTC
15	TRBV9	TRBJ2-3	NA	NA	CASSGRDPITDTQYF	TGTGCCAGCAGCGGCCGGGACCCAATCACAGATACGCAGTATTTT
15	TRBV21-1	TRBJ2-7	NA	NA	CACSPPPKGRETRYF	TGTGCCTGCAGCCCCCCCCCAAAGGGTCGCGAGACCCGGTACTTC
15	TRBV11-2	TRBJ2-3	NA	TRBD2	CASSQGGFSTDTQYF	TGTGCCAGCAGCCAGGGAGGGTTTAGCACAGATACGCAGTATTTT
11	TRBV30	TRBJ1-5	NA	NA	CAWSSGQPQHF	TGTGCCTGGAGTTCGGGCCAGCCCCAGCATTTT
15	TRBV11-2	TRBJ1-2	few	NA	CASSFFAETVDGYTF	TGTGCCAGCAGCTTTTTCGCAGAAACGGTAGATGGCTACACCTTC
15	TRBV10-3	TRBJ2-3	many	TRBD1	CAISAGQGSTDTQYF	TGTGCCATCAGCGCCGGACAGGGCAGCACAGATACGCAGTATTTT
13	TRBV12-3/TRBV12-4	TRBJ2-7	NA	NA	CASSVKFTYEQYF	TGTGCCAGCAGTGTGAAGTTTACCTACGAGCAGTACTTC
17	TRBV20-1	TRBJ1-2	NA	NA	CSARDITKTASNYGYTF	TGCAGTGCTAGAGATATAACAAAGACGGCAAGCAACTATGGCTACACCTTC
17	TRBV9	TRBJ1-3	few	NA	CASSVGDTTYSGDTIYF	TGTGCCAGCAGCGTAGGGGACACAACCTACTCTGGAGACACCATATATTTT
15	TRBV15	TRBJ2-5	NA	TRBD1	CATSRDRDRVETQYF	TGTGCCACCAGCAGAGATAGGGACAGGGTAGAGACCCAGTACTTC
15	TRBV9	TRBJ2-5	many	TRBD2	CASSSPIAGVETQYF	TGTGCCAGCAGCTCCCCGATAGCGGGAGTAGAGACCCAGTACTTC
12	TRBV25-1	TRBJ1-4	many	NA	CASSDYREKLFF	TGTGCCAGCAGTGACTACCGTGAAAAACTGTTTTTT
16	TRBV13	TRBJ2-5	once	TRBD2	CASSPGGVPHGETQYF	TGTGCCAGCAGCCCGGGGGGTGTTCCCCACGGAGAGACCCAGTACTTC
15	TRBV5-1	TRBJ2-1	few	TRBD2	CASSSGLATDNEQFF	TGCGCCAGCAGCTCCGGACTAGCGACCGACAATGAGCAGTTCTTC
14	TRBV28	TRBJ2-2	few	NA	CASSLSAYTGELFF	TGTGCCAGCAGTTTATCGGCTTACACCGGGGAGCTGTTTTTT
12	TRBV6-6	TRBJ1-1	many	NA	CASSRMNTEAFF	TGTGCCAGCAGCAGGATGAACACTGAAGCTTTCTTT
16	TRBV5-1	TRBJ2-1	NA	TRBD2	CASSRGLAGGNNEQFF	TGCGCCAGCAGCAGGGGACTAGCGGGAGGAAACAATGAGCAGTTCTTC
12	TRBV25-1	TRBJ2-3	many	NA	CASSENVDTQYF	TGTGCCAGCAGTGAAAACGTGGATACGCAGTATTTT
15	TRBV7-2	TRBJ2-1	NA	TRBD2	CASSHDSGRVNEQFF	TGTGCCAGCAGCCACGATAGCGGGAGAGTTAATGAGCAGTTCTTC
16	TRBV12-3/TRBV12-4	TRBJ1-5	NA	NA	CASSRMGGGGNQPQHF	TGTGCCAGCAGTCGCATGGGAGGGGGTGGGAATCAGCCCCAGCATTTT
17	TRBV3-1	TRBJ2-2	NA	TRBD1	CASSQPGQGVATGELFF	TGTGCCAGCAGCCAGCCCGGACAGGGGGTGGCCACCGGGGAGCTGTTTTTT
15	TRBV7-2	TRBJ2-7	few	TRBD2	CASSPGASGSYEQYF	TGTGCCAGCAGCCCGGGCGCTAGCGGGAGTTACGAGCAGTACTTC
11	TRBV18	TRBJ2-1	NA	TRBD2	CASSGGRQQFF	TGTGCCAGCTCAGGCGGGAGACAGCAGTTCTTC
13	TRBV20-1	TRBJ2-3	NA	TRBD2	CSAGTSGSGAQYF	TGCAGTGCCGGGACTAGCGGGAGCGGGGCGCAGTATTTT
13	TRBV29-1	TRBJ1-2	few	NA	CSVSDGVGDGYTF	TGCAGCGTTTCAGACGGCGTCGGGGATGGCTACACCTTC
16	TRBV4-3	TRBJ1-4	NA	NA	CASSQDPWSGNEKLFF	TGCGCCAGCAGCCAAGATCCGTGGAGCGGAAATGAAAAACTGTTTTTT
15	TRBV12-3/TRBV12-4	TRBJ2-1	NA	NA	CDSSLRQGVHDEQFF	TGTGACAGCAGTTTAAGGCAGGGAGTACACGATGAGCAGTTCTTC
14	TRBV20-1	TRBJ2-1	few	NA	CSAISETGTYEQFF	TGCAGTGCTATTTCCGAGACAGGAACCTACGAGCAGTTCTTC
14	TRBV6-2/TRBV6-3	TRBJ2-3	few	TRBD2	CASTVAGLTDTQYF	TGTGCCAGCACTGTAGCGGGACTAACAGATACGCAGTATTTT
14	TRBV3-1	TRBJ2-6	few	NA	CASSPGGGANVLTF	TGTGCCAGCAGCCCAGGAGGTGGGGCCAACGTCCTGACTTTC
15	TRBV15	TRBJ2-5	once	NA	CATSSTHRSQETQYF	TGTGCCACCAGCTCCACCCACAGGAGCCAAGAGACCCAGTACTTC
17	TRBV11-3	TRBJ2-7	NA	NA	CASSLDPGWGGTYEQYF	TGTGCCAGCAGCTTAGATCCGGGTTGGGGAGGAACCTACGAGCAGTACTTC
15	TRBV7-7	TRBJ2-5	NA	NA	CASSSFRGGTETQYF	TGTGCTAGCAGCTCTTTCAGAGGAGGGACAGAGACCCAGTACTTC
13	TRBV29-1	TRBJ2-3	NA	NA	CSVEGPPGDTQYF	TGCAGCGTTGAAGGTCCCCCCGGAGATACGCAGTATTTT
16	TRBV4-2	TRBJ2-1	NA	NA	CASSQVSGGAGNEQFF	TGTGCCAGCAGCCAAGTCTCCGGAGGGGCGGGAAATGAGCAGTTCTTC
16	TRBV7-3	TRBJ2-5	NA	NA	CASSLTGSGPQETQYF	TGTGCCAGCAGCTTAACGGGTTCGGGACCCCAAGAGACCCAGTACTTC
15	TRBV20-1	TRBJ2-7	NA	TRBD2	CSARDSGGRAEEQYF	TGCAGTGCTAGAGACTCAGGCGGGAGGGCGGAGGAGCAGTACTTC
15	TRBV5-1	TRBJ2-1	NA	NA	CASSLRTHSYNEQFF	TGCGCCAGCAGCTTGCGGACTCACTCCTACAATGAGCAGTTCTTC
14	TRBV7-2	TRBJ2-5	many	NA	CASSLVSLGETQYF	TGTGCCAGCAGCTTAGTTAGCCTCGGAGAGACCCAGTACTTC
15	TRBV14	TRBJ2-7	few	TRBD2	CASSRDSGRRNEQYF	TGTGCCAGCAGCAGAGATAGCGGGAGGCGGAACGAGCAGTACTTC